This T cell receptor beta chain was captured by sequencing in a study of vaccination effects on CD4 cells after COVID-19. Sequencing was preceded by expansion of antigen-specific CD4+ T cells with viral peptide pools in the ViraFEST assay. Having been cultured for about 10 days, the cells underwent CD4+ T cell isolation. Negative nucleocapsid antibody tests before and after vaccination confirmed no previous SARS-CoV-2 infection. Wells containing approximately 2 million PBMC each were cultured with 10 IU/ml IL-2 and 7.5 to 10 ug/ml peptides. IL-2 medium took the place of half the medium on both days 3 and 7. This CDR3 is 13 amino acids long. Looked up from germline, CDR1 is LGHDT and CDR2 is YNNKEL (reference sequence). Trimming shortened V by 2 bases and J by 2 bases, and 7 bases separated the two germline ends. Method: immunoSEQ multiplex PCR; TCRdb's copy keeps in-frame clones and lacks some. The sample holds about 40,000 clones, about three fifths seen once.

Concerning this clone: The antigen remains unidentified.

The sequence came from a human donor who received a COVID-19 vaccine. The input for sequencing was CD4+ T cells from PBMCs cultured with HCoV-OC43 spike peptides, taken before COVID-19 vaccination. Subset here: HCoV-OC43 spike overlapping peptide pool stimulation. The chain combines TRBV3-1 (or the pseudogene TRBV3-2) with TRBJ2-7; D is unclear. CDR3 amino acids: CASSQTITYEQYF. In DNA, the CDR3 is TGTGCCAGCAGCCAAACGATAACCTACGAGCAGTACTTC.